A single T cell receptor (beta chain) is shown here with its context. This record comes from a study of shared clonotypes between healthy human individuals. CD8 cells regarded as naive lacked CD45RO, were positively chosen for CCR7, and omitted terminally differentiated effector memory CD45RA+ cells. Some clones are missing from TCRdb's copy, which holds only in-frame ones; the method was immunoSEQ multiplex PCR. The data contain about 2 million clones, over 85% of them seen just once; the ten biggest clones take up 0.9% to 1.5%. The germline V gene has CDR1 SQVTM and CDR2 ANQGSEA. Trimming took off 1 base at V and 2 bases at J, with 9 bases between the two ends. The length of the CDR3 is 14 residues.

The rearrangement uses TRBV29-1 and TRBJ2-1, with D possibly TRBD1 on 6 matching bases. Sequenced: naive CD8+ T cells sorted from blood. This receptor was identified in a man aged 18-30 years in good health. CDR3 sequence reads: CSVEGQVTYNEQFF. The CDR3 coding sequence is TGCAGCGTTGAAGGACAGGTTACCTACAATGAGCAGTTCTTC.